The entry below describes one T cell receptor beta chain. This sample is drawn from a study of T cell changes during pregnancy in multiple sclerosis. The V end lost 1 base, the J end lost 2 bases, and 11 bases lay between the germline ends. The CDR3 spans 16 residues. Germline assignment: CDR1 PRHDT and CDR2 FYEKMQ (reference sequence). Here immunoSEQ multiplex PCR was the method, and the copy in TCRdb shows in-frame clones only, minus some. The sample includes more than 100,000 clones, around 94% seen only once; the top ten take 0.8% to 1%. The gene calls are TRBV13 and TRBJ2-2; TRBD2 is a possible D gene (6 bases). The material sequenced was peripheral blood, taken after pregnancy. The clonotype was recovered from a female donor with multiple sclerosis, enrolled in a pregnancy study. Here the CDR3 DNA reads TGTGCCAGCAGCTTAGACGGAGGGGTAAACACCGGGGAGCTGTTTTTT. This codes for CASSLDGGVNTGELFF.